This TCR beta chain was documented in a study of technical replicates of blood from a few donors. Profiling relied on immunoSEQ multiplex PCR, and the TCRdb table lists in-frame clones only, not all of them. This sample carries about 74,000 clones, roughly four fifths of them seen once, and the ten largest clones take around 4%. This CDR3 is 13 amino acids long. V shed 4 bases and J shed 8 bases, with 17 bases lying between them. In germline, CDR1 is SQVTM, CDR2 ANQGSEA. The sequenced sample consisted of PBMCs. The receptor comes from a human donor in good health. Some clones in this sample may be carry-over from other donors' samples. The chain carries TRBV29-1 and TRBJ1-2; TRBD1 might be the D (6 bases). The CDR3, as DNA: TGCAGCGTTGGAATTACAGGGACGAGGGGCTACACCTTC. The encoded protein is CSVGITGTRGYTF.